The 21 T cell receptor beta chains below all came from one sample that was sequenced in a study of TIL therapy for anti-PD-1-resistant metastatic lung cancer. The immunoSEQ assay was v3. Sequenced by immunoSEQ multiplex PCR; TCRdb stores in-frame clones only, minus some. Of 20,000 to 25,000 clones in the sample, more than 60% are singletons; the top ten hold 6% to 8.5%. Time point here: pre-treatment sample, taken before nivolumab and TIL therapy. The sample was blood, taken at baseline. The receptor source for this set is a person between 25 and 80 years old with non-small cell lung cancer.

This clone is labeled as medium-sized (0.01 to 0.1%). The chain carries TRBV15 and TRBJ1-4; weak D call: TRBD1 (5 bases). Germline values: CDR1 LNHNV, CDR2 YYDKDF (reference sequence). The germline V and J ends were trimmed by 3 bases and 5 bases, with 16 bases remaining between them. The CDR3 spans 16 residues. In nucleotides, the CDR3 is TGTGCCACCAGCAGCTTCATCGAACAGGCCAATGAAAAACTGTTTTTT. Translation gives CATSSFIEQANEKLFF. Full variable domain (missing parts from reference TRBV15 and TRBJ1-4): DAMVIQNPRYQVTQFGKPVTLSCSQTLNHNVMYWYQQKSSQAPKLLFHYYDKDFNNEADTPDNFQSRRPNTSFCFLDIRSPGLGDTAMYLCATSSFIEQANEKLFFGSGTQLSVL.

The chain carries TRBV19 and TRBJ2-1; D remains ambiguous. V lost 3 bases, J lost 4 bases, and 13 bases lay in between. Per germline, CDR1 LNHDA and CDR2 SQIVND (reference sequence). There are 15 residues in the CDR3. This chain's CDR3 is CASSIRFNLYNEQFF. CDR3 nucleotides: TGTGCCAGTAGTATCCGTTTTAACCTTTACAATGAGCAGTTCTTC.

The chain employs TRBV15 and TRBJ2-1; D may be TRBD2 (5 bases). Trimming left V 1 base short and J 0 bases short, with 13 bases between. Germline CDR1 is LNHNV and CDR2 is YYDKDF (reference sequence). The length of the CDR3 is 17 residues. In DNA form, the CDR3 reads TGTGCCACCAGCAGAGTAATATCGGGGAGCTCCTACAATGAGCAGTTCTTC. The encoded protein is CATSRVISGSSYNEQFF.

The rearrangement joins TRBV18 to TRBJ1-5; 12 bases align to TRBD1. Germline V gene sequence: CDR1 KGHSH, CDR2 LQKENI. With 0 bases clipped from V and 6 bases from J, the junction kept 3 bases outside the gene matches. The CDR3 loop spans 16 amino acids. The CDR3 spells CASSPPGQGALQPQHF. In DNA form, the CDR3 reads TGTGCCAGCTCACCACCGGGACAGGGGGCTCTTCAGCCCCAGCATTTT.

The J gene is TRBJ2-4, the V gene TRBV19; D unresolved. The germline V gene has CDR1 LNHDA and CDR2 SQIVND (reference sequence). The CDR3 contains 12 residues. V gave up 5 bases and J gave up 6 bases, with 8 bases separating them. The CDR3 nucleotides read TGTGCCAGTAGTCCTGACGGAAACATTCAGTACTTC. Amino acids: CASSPDGNIQYF.

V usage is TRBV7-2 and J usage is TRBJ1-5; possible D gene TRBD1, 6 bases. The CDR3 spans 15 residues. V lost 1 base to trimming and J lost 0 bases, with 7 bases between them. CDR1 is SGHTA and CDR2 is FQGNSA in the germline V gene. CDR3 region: CASSLGTDSNQPQHF. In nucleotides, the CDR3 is TGTGCCAGCAGCTTAGGGACAGATAGCAATCAGCCCCAGCATTTT.

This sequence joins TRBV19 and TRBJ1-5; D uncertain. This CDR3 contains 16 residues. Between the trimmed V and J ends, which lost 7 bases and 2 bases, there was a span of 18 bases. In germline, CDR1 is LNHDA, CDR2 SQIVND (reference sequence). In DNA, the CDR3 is TGTGCCAGTAAAAGCGGGCAGTCTCTTCGCAATCAGCCCCAGCATTTT. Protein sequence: CASKSGQSLRNQPQHF. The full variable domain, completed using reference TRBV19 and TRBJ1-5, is DGGITQSPKYLFRKEGQNVTLSCEQNLNHDAMYWYRQDPGQGLRLIYYSQIVNDFQKGDIAEGYSVSREKKESFPLTVTSAQKNPTAFYLCASKSGQSLRNQPQHFGDGTRLSIL.

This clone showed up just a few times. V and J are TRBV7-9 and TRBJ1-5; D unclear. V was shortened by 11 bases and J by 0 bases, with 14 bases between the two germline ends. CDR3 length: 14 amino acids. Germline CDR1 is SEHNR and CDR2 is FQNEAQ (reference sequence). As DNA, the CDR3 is TGTGCCTCTAACGGCCTGAATAGCAATCAGCCCCAGCATTTT. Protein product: CASNGLNSNQPQHF.

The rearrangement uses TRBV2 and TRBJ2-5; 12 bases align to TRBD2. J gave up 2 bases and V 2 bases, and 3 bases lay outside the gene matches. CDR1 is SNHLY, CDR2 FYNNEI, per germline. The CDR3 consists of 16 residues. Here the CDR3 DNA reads TGTGCCAGCAGTGAATGGACTAGCGGGGCGCAAGAGACCCAGTACTTC. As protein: CASSEWTSGAQETQYF. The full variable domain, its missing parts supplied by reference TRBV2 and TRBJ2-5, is EPEVTQTPSHQVTQMGQEVILRCVPISNHLYFYWYRQILGQKVEFLVSFYNNEISEKSEIFDDQFSVERPDGSNFTLKIRSTKLEDSAMYFCASSEWTSGAQETQYFGPGTRLLVL.

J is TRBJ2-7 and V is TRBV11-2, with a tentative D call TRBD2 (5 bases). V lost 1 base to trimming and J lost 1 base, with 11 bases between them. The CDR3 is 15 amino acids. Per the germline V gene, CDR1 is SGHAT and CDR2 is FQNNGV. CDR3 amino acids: CASSLAQRKSYEQYF. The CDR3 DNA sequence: TGTGCCAGCAGCTTAGCTCAGCGGAAATCCTACGAGCAGTACTTC.

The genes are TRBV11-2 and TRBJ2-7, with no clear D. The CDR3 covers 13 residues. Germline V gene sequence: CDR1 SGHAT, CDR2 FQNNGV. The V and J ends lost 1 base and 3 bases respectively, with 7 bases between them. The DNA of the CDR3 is TGTGCCAGCAGCTTAGTGTCCAGCTACGAGCAGTACTTC. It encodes CASSLVSSYEQYF. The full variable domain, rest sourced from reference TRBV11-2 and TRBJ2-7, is EAGVAQSPRYKIIEKRQSVAFWCNPISGHATLYWYQQILGQGPKLLIQFQNNGVVDDSQLPKDRFSAERLKGVDSTLKIQPAKLEDSAVYLCASSLVSSYEQYFGPGTRLTVT.

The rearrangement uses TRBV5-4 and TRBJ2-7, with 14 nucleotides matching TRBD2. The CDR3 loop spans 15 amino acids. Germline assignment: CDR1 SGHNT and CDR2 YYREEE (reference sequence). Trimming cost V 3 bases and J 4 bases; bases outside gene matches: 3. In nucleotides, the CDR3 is TGTGCCAGCAGCTGGGGACTAGCGGGAGTATACGAGCAGTACTTC. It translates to CASSWGLAGVYEQYF.

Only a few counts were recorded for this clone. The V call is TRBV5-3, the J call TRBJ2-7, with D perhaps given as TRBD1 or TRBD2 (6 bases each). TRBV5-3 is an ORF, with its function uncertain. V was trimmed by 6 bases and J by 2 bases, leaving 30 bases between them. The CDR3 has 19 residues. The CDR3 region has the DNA TGTGCCAGAAACGCCCATATAGGCAGGGGTGGGACTTTCGCCTACGAGCAGTACTTC. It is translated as CARNAHIGRGGTFAYEQYF.

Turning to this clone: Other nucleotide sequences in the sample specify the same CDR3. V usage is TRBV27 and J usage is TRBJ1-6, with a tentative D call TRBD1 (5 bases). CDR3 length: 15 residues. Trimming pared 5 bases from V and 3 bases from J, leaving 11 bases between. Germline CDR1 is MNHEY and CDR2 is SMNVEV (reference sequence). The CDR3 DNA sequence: TGTGCCAGCAGTACCCCGGGGGGCTATAATTCACCCCTCCACTTT. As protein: CASSTPGGYNSPLHF.

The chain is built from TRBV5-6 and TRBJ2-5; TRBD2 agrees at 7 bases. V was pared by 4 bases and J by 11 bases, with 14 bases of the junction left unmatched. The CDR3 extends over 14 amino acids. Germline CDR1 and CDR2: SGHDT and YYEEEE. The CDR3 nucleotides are TGTGCCAGCAGCGAGTGGGGTGATCGGGAGGAGCAGTACTTC. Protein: CASSEWGDREEQYF.

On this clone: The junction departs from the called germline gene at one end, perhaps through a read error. This CDR3 is CASMPTVKSYEQCF. CDR3 coding DNA: TGTGCCAGCATGCCGACAGTGAAGAGCTACGAGCAGTGCTTC. The rearrangement joins TRBV7-2 to TRBJ2-7; a weak D match, TRBD1 (5 bases). Looked up from germline, CDR1 is SGHTA and CDR2 is FQGNSA. The length of the CDR3 is 14 residues.

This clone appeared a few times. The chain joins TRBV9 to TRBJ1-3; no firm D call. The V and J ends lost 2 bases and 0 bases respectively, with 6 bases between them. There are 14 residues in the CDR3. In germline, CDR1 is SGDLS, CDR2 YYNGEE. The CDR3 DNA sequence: TGTGCCAGCAGCGTTCGTGACTCTGGAAACACCATATATTTT. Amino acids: CASSVRDSGNTIYF.

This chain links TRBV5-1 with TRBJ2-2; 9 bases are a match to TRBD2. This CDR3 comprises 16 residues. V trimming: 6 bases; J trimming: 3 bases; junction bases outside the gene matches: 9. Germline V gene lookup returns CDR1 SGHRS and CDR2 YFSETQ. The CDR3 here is CASTPGSGSYTGELFF. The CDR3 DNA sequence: TGCGCCAGCACCCCGGGTAGCGGGAGTTACACCGGGGAGCTGTTTTTT.

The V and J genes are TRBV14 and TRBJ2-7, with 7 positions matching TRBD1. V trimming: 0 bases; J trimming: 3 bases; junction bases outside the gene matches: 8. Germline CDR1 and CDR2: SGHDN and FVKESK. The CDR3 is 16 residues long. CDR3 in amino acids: CASSQDPQGVVYEQYF. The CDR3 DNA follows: TGTGCCAGCAGCCAAGATCCCCAGGGGGTCGTCTACGAGCAGTACTTC.

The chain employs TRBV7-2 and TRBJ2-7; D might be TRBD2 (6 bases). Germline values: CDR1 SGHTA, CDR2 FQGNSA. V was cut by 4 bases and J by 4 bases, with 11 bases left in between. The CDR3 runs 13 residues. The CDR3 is CASSSRTIYEQYF. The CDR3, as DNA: TGTGCCAGCAGCTCCCGGACTATTTACGAGCAGTACTTC.

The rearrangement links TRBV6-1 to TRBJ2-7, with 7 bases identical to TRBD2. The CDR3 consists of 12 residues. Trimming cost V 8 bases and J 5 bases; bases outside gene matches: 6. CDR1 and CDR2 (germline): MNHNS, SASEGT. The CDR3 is CASSWGGNEQYF. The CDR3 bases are TGTGCCAGCTCCTGGGGGGGTAACGAGCAGTACTTC.